This T cell receptor (beta chain) was obtained from a study of cytomegalovirus exposure and HLA in healthy donors. Although they were nominally healthy when sampled, donors likely had unrecorded immune exposures. V was pared by 0 bases and J by 6 bases, with 7 bases of the junction left unmatched. The germline CDR1 and CDR2 sequences are GTSNPN and SVGIG (reference sequence). The CDR3 extends over 17 amino acids. Both 60 Vbeta primers and 13 Jbeta primers went into the PCR. Repertoires were generated with immunoSEQ multiplex PCR, while TCRdb's copy carries only in-frame clones and drops some. The sample includes some 200,000 clones, 65% to 80% seen only once; the top ten take 15% to 18%.

Sample: PBMCs. This receptor was obtained from a man in his forties in good health and CMV-seronegative. The genes are TRBV30 and TRBJ2-3; 15 positions agree with TRBD2. CDR3 nucleotides: TGTGCCTGGAGTGTAGGACTAGCGGGAGGGAATCAGGATACGCAGTATTTT. Residues: CAWSVGLAGGNQDTQYF.